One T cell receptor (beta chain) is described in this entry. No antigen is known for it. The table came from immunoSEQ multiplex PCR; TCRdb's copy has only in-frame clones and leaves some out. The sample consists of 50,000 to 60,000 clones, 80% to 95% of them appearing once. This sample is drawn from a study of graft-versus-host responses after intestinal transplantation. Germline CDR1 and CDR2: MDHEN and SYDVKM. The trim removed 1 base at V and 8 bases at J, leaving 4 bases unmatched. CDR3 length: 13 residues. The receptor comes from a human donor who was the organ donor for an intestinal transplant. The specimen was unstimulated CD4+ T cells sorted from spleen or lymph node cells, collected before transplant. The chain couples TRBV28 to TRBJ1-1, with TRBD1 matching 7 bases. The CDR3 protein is CASSLYRGLEAFF. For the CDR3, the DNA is TGTGCCAGCAGTTTATACAGGGGTCTGGAAGCTTTCTTT. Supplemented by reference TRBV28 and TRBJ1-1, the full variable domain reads DVKVTQSSRYLVKRTGEKVFLECVQDMDHENMFWYRQDPGLGLRLIYFSYDVKMKEKGDIPEGYSVSREKKERFSLILESASTNQTSMYLCASSLYRGLEAFFGQGTRLTVV.